This is a list of T cell receptor beta chains from one sample in a study of blood T cell repertoires in COVID-19. Generated by immunoSEQ multiplex PCR, the TCRdb table keeps only in-frame clones and is missing some. The repertoire holds more than 85,000 clones, with 70% to 90% as singletons. The sequenced sample consisted of peripheral blood. The receptors originated from a man aged 60 to 69 with acute or convalescent COVID-19. Each CDR3 is given with its conserved first and last residue. Each record gives: J gene, V gene, D gene, clone size, CDR3 protein, CDR3 DNA. A D gene is named only where the DNA matches it firmly. Only part of the rows carry a size: once, few, many, or a class if the clone is expanded.

J: TRBJ1-2
V: TRBV6-5
D: TRBD1
size: -
CDR3: CASSWTGQIENYGYTF
DNA: TGTGCCAGCAGTTGGACAGGCCAAATAGAAAACTATGGCTACACCTTC

J: TRBJ2-3
V: TRBV7-9
D: -
size: -
CDR3: CASEESTDTQYF
DNA: TGTGCCAGCGAGGAGTCGACAGATACGCAGTATTTT

J: TRBJ2-2
V: TRBV10-2
D: TRBD2
size: -
CDR3: CASRLAGDTGELFF
DNA: TGCGCCAGCCGACTAGCGGGGGACACCGGGGAGCTGTTTTTT

J: TRBJ1-4
V: TRBV19
D: -
size: once
CDR3: CASSSRQIFNEKLFF
DNA: TGTGCCAGTAGTTCCCGACAGATCTTTAATGAAAAACTGTTTTTT

J: TRBJ2-5
V: TRBV7-6
D: TRBD2
size: once
CDR3: CASSLALAGHQETQYF
DNA: TGTGCCAGCAGCTTAGCCCTAGCGGGACACCAAGAGACCCAGTACTTC

J: TRBJ2-1
V: TRBV5-8
D: TRBD2
size: -
CDR3: CATIRTSGSDVVWGTDEQFF
DNA: TGTGCCACAATAAGGACTAGCGGGAGTGATGTGGTTTGGGGAACGGATGAGCAGTTCTTC

J: TRBJ2-1
V: TRBV5-1
D: TRBD2
size: few
CDR3: CASREREGISVGSYNEQFF
DNA: TGCGCCAGCAGAGAGCGGGAGGGGATTTCAGTAGGGTCCTACAATGAGCAGTTCTTC

J: TRBJ2-7
V: TRBV6-5
D: TRBD2
size: -
CDR3: CASSYASGKGSYEQYF
DNA: TGTGCCAGCAGTTACGCTAGCGGGAAAGGTTCCTACGAGCAGTACTTC

J: TRBJ1-1
V: TRBV4-3
D: -
size: -
CDR3: CASSLEYREGTEAFF
DNA: TGCGCCAGCAGCCTAGAGTACAGGGAGGGGACTGAAGCTTTCTTT

J: TRBJ1-1
V: TRBV6-1
D: -
size: few
CDR3: CASSESVNTEAFF
DNA: TGTGCCAGCAGTGAATCGGTGAACACTGAAGCTTTCTTT

J: TRBJ2-5
V: TRBV7-2
D: -
size: -
CDR3: CASSPQKGGETQYF
DNA: TGTGCCAGCAGCCCTCAAAAAGGAGGGGAGACCCAGTACTTC

J: TRBJ1-2
V: TRBV19
D: -
size: -
CDR3: CASKPPGGHDYGYTF
DNA: TGTGCCAGTAAACCCCCGGGGGGTCACGATTATGGCTACACCTTC

J: TRBJ1-1
V: TRBV19
D: -
size: -
CDR3: CASSVGQGSTEAFF
DNA: TGTGCCAGTAGCGTGGGCCAGGGATCCACTGAAGCTTTCTTT

J: TRBJ2-3
V: TRBV27
D: -
size: -
CDR3: CASSLNRADTQYF
DNA: TGTGCCAGCAGTCTCAACAGGGCTGATACGCAGTATTTT

J: TRBJ2-3
V: TRBV18
D: TRBD2
size: few
CDR3: CASSALSGTSIVTNTQYF
DNA: TGTGCCAGCTCAGCACTATCCGGGACTAGCATTGTTACGAATACGCAGTATTTT

J: TRBJ1-6
V: TRBV19
D: TRBD1
size: -
CDR3: CASSTTGTVNNSPLHF
DNA: TGTGCCAGTAGTACAACCGGGACAGTCAATAATTCACCCCTCCACTTT

J: TRBJ1-2
V: TRBV2
D: TRBD1
size: -
CDR3: CASSEMTGNYGYTF
DNA: TGTGCCAGCTCCGAAATGACAGGGAACTATGGCTACACCTTC

J: TRBJ1-5
V: TRBV7-2
D: -
size: -
CDR3: CASSLLGEGNQPQHF
DNA: TGTGCCAGCAGCTTATTAGGGGAGGGCAATCAGCCCCAGCATTTT

J: TRBJ2-3
V: TRBV6-5
D: -
size: -
CDR3: CASSPRADTQYF
DNA: TGTGCCAGCAGCCCCCGGGCAGATACGCAGTATTTT

J: TRBJ2-5
V: TRBV7-9
D: -
size: -
CDR3: CASSLVVSQETQYF
DNA: TGTGCCAGCAGCTTAGTCGTCAGTCAAGAGACCCAGTACTTC

J: TRBJ1-1
V: TRBV4-1
D: TRBD1
size: -
CDR3: CASSQFPGQSTEAFF
DNA: TGCGCCAGCAGCCAATTTCCGGGACAGAGTACTGAAGCTTTCTTT

J: TRBJ1-1
V: TRBV19
D: TRBD1
size: -
CDR3: CASSSGRGRGWMTEAFF
DNA: TGTGCCAGTAGCTCTGGCCGGGGCAGGGGGTGGATGACTGAAGCTTTCTTT

J: TRBJ1-5
V: TRBV6-2/TRBV6-3
D: -
size: -
CDR3: CASSSTGVQPQHF
DNA: TGTGCCAGCAGTTCCACCGGGGTTCAGCCCCAGCATTTT

J: TRBJ1-2
V: TRBV28
D: TRBD1
size: -
CDR3: CASSLTTGGRAYTF
DNA: TGTGCCAGCAGCTTGACAACAGGGGGAAGAGCGTACACCTTC

J: TRBJ1-2
V: TRBV6-1
D: TRBD1
size: -
CDR3: CASSERGQSYGYTF
DNA: TGTGCCAGCAGTGAACGGGGACAGAGCTATGGCTACACCTTC

J: TRBJ2-2
V: TRBV11-3
D: -
size: once
CDR3: CASSPPDGELFF
DNA: TGTGCCAGCAGCCCCCCAGACGGGGAGCTGTTTTTT

J: TRBJ2-6
V: TRBV11-3
D: -
size: -
CDR3: CASSLSGGILSGANVLTF
DNA: TGTGCCAGCAGCTTGTCTGGGGGCATCCTCTCTGGGGCCAACGTCCTGACTTTC

J: TRBJ2-3
V: TRBV24-1
D: TRBD1
size: once
CDR3: CATSVGQGADTQYF
DNA: TGTGCCACCAGTGTCGGACAGGGGGCGGATACGCAGTATTTT

J: TRBJ1-2
V: TRBV5-5
D: TRBD1
size: -
CDR3: CASSPTGNYGYTF
DNA: TGTGCCAGCAGCCCGACAGGGAACTATGGCTACACCTTC

J: TRBJ2-5
V: TRBV5-5
D: -
size: -
CDR3: CASSLQGRGQETQYF
DNA: TGTGCCAGCAGCTTGCAGGGGCGAGGGCAAGAGACCCAGTACTTC

J: TRBJ2-1
V: TRBV9
D: TRBD2
size: -
CDR3: CASSVGGSGVHEQFF
DNA: TGTGCCAGCAGCGTAGGCGGGAGTGGGGTTCATGAGCAGTTCTTC

J: TRBJ2-2
V: TRBV5-4
D: TRBD2
size: few
CDR3: CASSLGLAGGVGELFF
DNA: TGTGCCAGCAGCCTGGGACTAGCGGGAGGGGTCGGGGAGCTGTTTTTT

J: TRBJ2-3
V: TRBV29-1
D: TRBD2
size: once
CDR3: CSVGGTSGRENRDTQYF
DNA: TGCAGCGTTGGAGGGACTAGCGGGAGGGAAAATAGAGATACGCAGTATTTT

J: TRBJ1-2
V: TRBV12-5
D: -
size: -
CDR3: CASAVDTSNGGYTF
DNA: TGTGCTAGTGCCGTAGACACGTCTAATGGTGGCTACACCTTC

J: TRBJ2-1
V: TRBV5-4
D: TRBD2
size: -
CDR3: CASSEGVSGSGIGEQFF
DNA: TGTGCCAGCAGCGAGGGGGTAAGCGGGAGTGGTATCGGTGAGCAGTTCTTC

J: TRBJ2-7
V: TRBV11-3
D: TRBD2
size: -
CDR3: CASSSRSGGPSYEQYF
DNA: TGTGCCAGCAGCTCCCGGAGCGGGGGGCCCTCCTACGAGCAGTACTTC

J: TRBJ2-6
V: TRBV7-9
D: TRBD2
size: -
CDR3: CASSSRRGAGANVLTF
DNA: TGTGCCAGCAGCTCCCGTCGGGGGGCTGGGGCCAACGTCCTGACTTTC

J: TRBJ1-5
V: TRBV18
D: -
size: -
CDR3: CASSQGGLSNQPQHF
DNA: TGTGCCAGCTCACAGGGAGGGCTGAGCAATCAGCCCCAGCATTTT

J: TRBJ2-3
V: TRBV7-2
D: -
size: -
CDR3: CASSFDSYNPDTQYF
DNA: TGTGCCAGCAGCTTTGACAGCTACAATCCAGATACGCAGTATTTT

J: TRBJ1-5
V: TRBV2
D: -
size: -
CDR3: CASSPWRDYQPQHF
DNA: TGTGCCAGCAGCCCGTGGAGGGATTATCAGCCCCAGCATTTT

J: TRBJ1-1
V: TRBV7-2
D: TRBD1
size: -
CDR3: CASSLVTGGLNTEAFF
DNA: TGTGCCAGCAGCTTAGTTACAGGGGGCCTGAACACTGAAGCTTTCTTT

J: TRBJ1-5
V: TRBV30
D: -
size: -
CDR3: CAWSIDRRADQPQHF
DNA: TGTGCCTGGTCGATCGACAGGCGCGCGGATCAGCCCCAGCATTTT

J: TRBJ2-5
V: TRBV19
D: -
size: -
CDR3: CASSIRETQYF
DNA: TGTGCCAGTAGTATCAGAGAGACCCAGTACTTC

J: TRBJ1-1
V: TRBV7-8
D: -
size: -
CDR3: CASSLTIRGGGGAFF
DNA: TGTGCCAGCAGCTTAACTATCAGGGGCGGCGGGGGAGCTTTCTTT

J: TRBJ1-2
V: TRBV5-1
D: -
size: -
CDR3: CASSPEANYGYTF
DNA: TGCGCCAGCAGCCCTGAGGCTAACTATGGCTACACCTTC

J: TRBJ2-2
V: TRBV6-5
D: TRBD2
size: -
CDR3: CATKRGGRKAGELFF
DNA: TGTGCCACAAAGCGGGGGGGCCGTAAAGCCGGGGAGCTGTTTTTT

J: TRBJ2-5
V: TRBV3-1/TRBV3-2
D: TRBD2
size: once
CDR3: CASSRGGEGETQYF
DNA: TGTGCCAGCAGCCGCGGAGGGGAGGGGGAGACCCAGTACTTC

J: TRBJ2-6
V: TRBV18
D: -
size: -
CDR3: CASHSSGANVLTF
DNA: TGTGCCAGCCACAGCTCTGGGGCCAACGTCCTGACTTTC

J: TRBJ1-1
V: TRBV3-1/TRBV3-2
D: TRBD1
size: -
CDR3: CASRFTGGNTEAFF
DNA: TGTGCCAGCAGATTCACAGGGGGGAACACTGAAGCTTTCTTT

J: TRBJ2-1
V: TRBV18
D: -
size: -
CDR3: CASSPPGASRGAYNEQFF
DNA: TGTGCCAGCTCACCACCGGGAGCCTCCAGGGGAGCCTACAATGAGCAGTTCTTC

J: TRBJ1-2
V: TRBV6-2/TRBV6-3
D: -
size: -
CDR3: CASSHSHREGGYTF
DNA: TGTGCCAGCAGCCACTCCCACAGGGAGGGAGGCTACACCTTC

J: TRBJ2-7
V: TRBV4-1
D: TRBD1
size: once
CDR3: CASSQAGTDLYEQYF
DNA: TGCGCCAGCAGCCAAGCCGGGACAGACTTGTACGAGCAGTACTTC

J: TRBJ2-3
V: TRBV5-1
D: -
size: -
CDR3: CASSSGESTDTQYF
DNA: TGCGCCAGCAGCTCCGGGGAGAGCACAGATACGCAGTATTTT

J: TRBJ1-2
V: TRBV5-4
D: -
size: few
CDR3: CASSLGGSNYGYTF
DNA: TGTGCCAGCAGCTTGGGAGGATCTAACTATGGCTACACCTTC